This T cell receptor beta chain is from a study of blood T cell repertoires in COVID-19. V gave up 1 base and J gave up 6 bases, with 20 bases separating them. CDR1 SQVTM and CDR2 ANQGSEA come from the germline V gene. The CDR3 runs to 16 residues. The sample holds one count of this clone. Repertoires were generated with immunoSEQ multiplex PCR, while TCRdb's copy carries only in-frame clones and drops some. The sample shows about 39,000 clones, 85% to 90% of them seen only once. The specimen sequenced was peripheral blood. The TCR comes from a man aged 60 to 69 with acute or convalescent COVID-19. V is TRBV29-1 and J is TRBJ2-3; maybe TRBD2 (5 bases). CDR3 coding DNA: TGCAGCGTTGAAGGTCGAGCGGACCTCCCCGGGGATACGCAGTATTTT. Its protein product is CSVEGRADLPGDTQYF.